These 5 T cell receptor beta chains originate from one sample sequenced in a study of blood T cell repertoires in COVID-19. Method: immunoSEQ multiplex PCR; TCRdb's copy keeps in-frame clones and lacks some. This sample yields 150,000 or so clones, of which just under 85% are seen a single time; about 2.9% belongs to the top ten. The sequenced material came from peripheral blood. Receptors originate from a woman of 80 years or more with acute or convalescent COVID-19.

The chain is built from TRBV7-8 and TRBJ1-1, with 7 bases that match TRBD1. This CDR3 spans 13 amino acids. Per germline, CDR1 SGHVS and CDR2 FQNEAQ. The V gene end was trimmed by 4 bases and the J gene end by 8 bases; junction bases not matched to a gene: 7. The CDR3 is CASSSMGQQEAFF. The CDR3, as DNA: TGTGCCAGCAGCTCCATGGGACAGCAAGAAGCTTTCTTT.

This chain connects TRBV4-2 to TRBJ2-1, with 12 nucleotides matching TRBD2. Per the germline V gene, CDR1 is LGHNA and CDR2 is YNFKEQ. The V gene end was trimmed by 1 base and the J gene end by 5 bases; junction bases not matched to a gene: 9. CDR3 length: 18 amino acids. The CDR3 bases are TGTGCCAGCAGCCAAGTGGGTCTAGCGGGGGGGCGAAACAATGAGCAGTTCTTC. Residues: CASSQVGLAGGRNNEQFF.

The gene calls are TRBV7-9 and TRBJ2-7; D may be TRBD1 (6 bases). This CDR3 contains 17 residues. V was pared by 0 bases and J by 3 bases, with 18 bases between. Germline V gene lookup returns CDR1 SEHNR and CDR2 FQNEAQ (reference sequence). CDR3 amino acids: CASSLAPRGLTNYEQYF. The CDR3 nucleotides are TGTGCCAGCAGCTTAGCCCCGAGGGGGTTAACAAACTACGAGCAGTACTTC.

This clone was detected only once. The V gene is TRBV29-1, the J gene TRBJ2-7; TRBD1 might be the D (6 bases). The CDR3 runs 13 residues. Trimming shortened V by 4 bases and J by 3 bases, and 13 bases separated the two germline ends. Germline loops: CDR1 SQVTM, CDR2 ANQGSEA. The CDR3 nucleotides read TGCAGCGTTGGTCCAGGGGAAGGCTACGAGCAGTACTTC. Translation: CSVGPGEGYEQYF.

In this sample, this clone turned up once. The V gene is TRBV18, the J gene TRBJ1-1, with TRBD1 matching 9 bases. This CDR3 has 16 residues. Losses at the gene ends were 5 bases for V and 0 bases for J; bases not matched to a gene: 7. Per the germline V gene, CDR1 is KGHSH and CDR2 is LQKENI. CDR3 region: CASSLGTGSMNTEAFF. CDR3 nucleotide sequence: TGTGCCAGCTCATTAGGGACAGGGAGCATGAACACTGAAGCTTTCTTT. The entire variable domain, with the rest obtained from reference TRBV18 and TRBJ1-1, is as follows: NAGVMQNPRHLVRRRGQEARLRCSPMKGHSHVYWYRQLPEEGLKFMVYLQKENIIDESGMPKERFSAEFPKEGPSILRIQQVVRGDSAAYFCASSLGTGSMNTEAFFGQGTRLTVV.